The present T cell receptor beta chain was sequenced within a study of quantifying T cell responses using KT2 cells. Study-wide background: RNA was reverse transcribed with TCR alpha and beta constant-region primers. The T4 ligation step was estimated to exceed 8.5% efficiency under optimum conditions.

The CDR3 extends over 11 amino acids. Germline V gene sequence: CDR1 SQVTM, CDR2 ANQGSEA. The sample is PBMC spiked with counted cells of clone KT2. Each cDNA got a UMI-containing oligo ligated at its 3' end. An equimolar mix of RC1.1 and RC1.2 primed the beta chain across TRBC1 and TRBC2. TCR alpha and beta chains were handled separately starting at the second PCR. MiXCR, applied by TCRdb to the UMI-ligation and nested PCR reads, yields one record per CDR3 protein. This sample has 25,000 to 40,000 distinct CDR3 sequences; 10% occur once, and the top ten carry about a tenth. To note about this clonotype: One end of the junction fails to match germline, which may point to a read error.

Material: PBMCs spiked with cells of the T cell clone KT2. This sequence joins TRBV29-1 and TRBJ1-5; 7 positions match TRBD1. The clonotype comes from a human donor. CDR3 in DNA: TGCAGCGTTGTGCAGGTCCTGGGACAGAATTTT. The encoded protein is CSVVQVLGQNF. Full variable domain (outside the CDR3, taken from reference TRBV29-1 and TRBJ1-5): SAVISQKPSRDICQRGTSLTIQCQVDSQVTMMFWYRQQPGQSLTLIATANQGSEATYESGFVIDKFPISRPNLTFSTLTVSNMSPEDSSIYLCSVVQVLGQNFGDGTRLSIL.